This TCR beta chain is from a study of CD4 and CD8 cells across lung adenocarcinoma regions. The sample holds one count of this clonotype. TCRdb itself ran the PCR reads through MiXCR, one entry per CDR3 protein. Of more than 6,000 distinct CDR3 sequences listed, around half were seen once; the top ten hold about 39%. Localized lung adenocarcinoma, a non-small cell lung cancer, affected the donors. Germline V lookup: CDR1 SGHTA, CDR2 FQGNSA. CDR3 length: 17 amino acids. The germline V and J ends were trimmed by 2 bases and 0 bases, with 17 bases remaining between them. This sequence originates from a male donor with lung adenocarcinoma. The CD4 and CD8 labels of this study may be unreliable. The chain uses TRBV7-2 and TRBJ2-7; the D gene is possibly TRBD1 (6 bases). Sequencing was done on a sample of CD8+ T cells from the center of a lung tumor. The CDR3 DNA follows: TGTGCCAGCAGCTTATTCGTGTCGACAGGCTACTCCTACGAGCAGTACTTC. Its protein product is CASSLFVSTGYSYEQYF.